This T cell receptor (beta chain) appears in the sequencing data of a study of response to subunit inactivated influenza vaccine. Findings and caveats of the study: New T cells are recruited in small numbers by each seasonal influenza vaccination, according to the authors' suggestion.

This clonotype has ten or more counts. Its specificity is not known. TCRdb fed the RT-PCR reads into MiXCR, producing one record per CDR3 protein. The table records hundreds of thousands of distinct CDR3 sequences, 25% of them present only once. This sequence was found in a man aged 50-59 years who received an inactivated influenza vaccine. This material consisted of CD4+ T cells sorted from PBMCs, taken more than 4 days after vaccination.

CDR3 sequence (DNA): TGTGCCATCAGTGAGTCTCCTCCGAGGAATACTGGGGAGCTGTTTTTT. Translated, it gives CAISESPPRNTGELFF. The chain has TRBV10-3 and TRBJ2-2; unclear D gene. This CDR3 has 16 residues. The V gene lost 0 bases and the J gene lost 8 bases, with 16 bases spanning the gap. Per germline, CDR1 ENHRY and CDR2 SYGVKD.